Each of the 5 T cell receptor beta chains below was sequenced from the same sample in a study of T cell repertoires in ileal Crohn's disease. The table came from immunoSEQ multiplex PCR; TCRdb's copy has only in-frame clones and leaves some out. The sample has approximately 6,800 clones, 70% seen once. The specimen was ileal tissue. The receptors were sampled from an adult with Crohn's disease.

This clone has only a few counts. The chain recombines TRBV9 with TRBJ1-5; 8 positions agree with TRBD1. Germline V gene lookup returns CDR1 SGDLS and CDR2 YYNGEE. CDR3 length: 15 amino acids. With 4 bases clipped from V and 5 bases from J, the junction kept 8 bases outside the gene matches. CDR3 DNA: TGTGCCAGCAGCCCCATGGGACAGGTTGATCAGCCCCAGCATTTT. As protein: CASSPMGQVDQPQHF. Full variable domain (rest looked up from reference TRBV9 and TRBJ1-5): DSGVTQTPKHLITATGQRVTLRCSPRSGDLSVYWYQQSLDQGLQFLIQYYNGEERAKGNILERFSAQQFPDLHSELNLSSLELGDSALYFCASSPMGQVDQPQHFGDGTRLSIL.

V usage is TRBV6-1 and J usage is TRBJ2-7; unclear D gene. The CDR3 has 13 residues. The V and J ends lost 4 bases and 3 bases respectively, with 10 bases between them. Germline CDR1 reads MNHNS; CDR2 reads SASEGT. Here the CDR3 reads CASSGAAGYEQYF. The CDR3 bases are TGTGCCAGCAGTGGGGCAGCCGGCTACGAGCAGTACTTC.

The rearrangement joins TRBV5-6 to TRBJ2-2; D remains unclear. Germline V gives CDR1 SGHDT, CDR2 YYEEEE. V lost 2 bases and J 1 base, leaving 21 bases between the germline ends. The CDR3 is made up of 19 amino acids. This CDR3 is CASSLVLLLRAKNTGELFF. In nucleotides, the CDR3 is TGTGCCAGCAGCTTAGTTCTATTATTACGAGCGAAGAACACCGGGGAGCTGTTTTTT.

This clone was observed once. The chain links TRBV15 to TRBJ1-5; D gene unclear. Germline CDR1 and CDR2: LNHNV and YYDKDF (reference sequence). Trimming cost V 3 bases and J 2 bases, with 5 bases left between them. The CDR3 is 13 residues long. For the CDR3, the DNA is TGTGCCACCAGCAGGACTCGCAATCAGCCCCAGCATTTT. Residues: CATSRTRNQPQHF.

The sample holds a few counts of this clone. The chain uses TRBV25-1 and TRBJ1-2; possibly TRBD1 for D (6 bases). In germline, CDR1 is MGHDK, CDR2 SYGVNS. The CDR3 is made up of 14 amino acids. V lost 5 bases and J 6 bases, leaving 16 bases between the germline ends. Here the CDR3 DNA reads TGTGCCAGCAGTACTATTACTGCAGGGGATGGCTACACCTTC. Translated: CASSTITAGDGYTF.